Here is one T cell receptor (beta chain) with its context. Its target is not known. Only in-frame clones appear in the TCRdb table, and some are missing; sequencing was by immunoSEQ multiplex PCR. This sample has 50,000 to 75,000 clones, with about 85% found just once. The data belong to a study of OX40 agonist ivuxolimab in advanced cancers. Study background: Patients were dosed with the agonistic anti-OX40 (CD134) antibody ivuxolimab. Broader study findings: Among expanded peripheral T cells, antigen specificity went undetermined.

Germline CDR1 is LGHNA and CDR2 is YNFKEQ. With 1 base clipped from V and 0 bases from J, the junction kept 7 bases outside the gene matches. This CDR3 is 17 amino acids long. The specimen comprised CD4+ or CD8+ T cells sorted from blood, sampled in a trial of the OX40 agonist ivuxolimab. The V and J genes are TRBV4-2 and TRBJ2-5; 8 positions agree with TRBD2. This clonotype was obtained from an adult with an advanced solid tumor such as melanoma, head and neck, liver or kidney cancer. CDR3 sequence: CASSQVGLAGHQETQYF. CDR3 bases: TGTGCCAGCAGCCAAGTAGGGTTAGCGGGGCACCAAGAGACCCAGTACTTC.